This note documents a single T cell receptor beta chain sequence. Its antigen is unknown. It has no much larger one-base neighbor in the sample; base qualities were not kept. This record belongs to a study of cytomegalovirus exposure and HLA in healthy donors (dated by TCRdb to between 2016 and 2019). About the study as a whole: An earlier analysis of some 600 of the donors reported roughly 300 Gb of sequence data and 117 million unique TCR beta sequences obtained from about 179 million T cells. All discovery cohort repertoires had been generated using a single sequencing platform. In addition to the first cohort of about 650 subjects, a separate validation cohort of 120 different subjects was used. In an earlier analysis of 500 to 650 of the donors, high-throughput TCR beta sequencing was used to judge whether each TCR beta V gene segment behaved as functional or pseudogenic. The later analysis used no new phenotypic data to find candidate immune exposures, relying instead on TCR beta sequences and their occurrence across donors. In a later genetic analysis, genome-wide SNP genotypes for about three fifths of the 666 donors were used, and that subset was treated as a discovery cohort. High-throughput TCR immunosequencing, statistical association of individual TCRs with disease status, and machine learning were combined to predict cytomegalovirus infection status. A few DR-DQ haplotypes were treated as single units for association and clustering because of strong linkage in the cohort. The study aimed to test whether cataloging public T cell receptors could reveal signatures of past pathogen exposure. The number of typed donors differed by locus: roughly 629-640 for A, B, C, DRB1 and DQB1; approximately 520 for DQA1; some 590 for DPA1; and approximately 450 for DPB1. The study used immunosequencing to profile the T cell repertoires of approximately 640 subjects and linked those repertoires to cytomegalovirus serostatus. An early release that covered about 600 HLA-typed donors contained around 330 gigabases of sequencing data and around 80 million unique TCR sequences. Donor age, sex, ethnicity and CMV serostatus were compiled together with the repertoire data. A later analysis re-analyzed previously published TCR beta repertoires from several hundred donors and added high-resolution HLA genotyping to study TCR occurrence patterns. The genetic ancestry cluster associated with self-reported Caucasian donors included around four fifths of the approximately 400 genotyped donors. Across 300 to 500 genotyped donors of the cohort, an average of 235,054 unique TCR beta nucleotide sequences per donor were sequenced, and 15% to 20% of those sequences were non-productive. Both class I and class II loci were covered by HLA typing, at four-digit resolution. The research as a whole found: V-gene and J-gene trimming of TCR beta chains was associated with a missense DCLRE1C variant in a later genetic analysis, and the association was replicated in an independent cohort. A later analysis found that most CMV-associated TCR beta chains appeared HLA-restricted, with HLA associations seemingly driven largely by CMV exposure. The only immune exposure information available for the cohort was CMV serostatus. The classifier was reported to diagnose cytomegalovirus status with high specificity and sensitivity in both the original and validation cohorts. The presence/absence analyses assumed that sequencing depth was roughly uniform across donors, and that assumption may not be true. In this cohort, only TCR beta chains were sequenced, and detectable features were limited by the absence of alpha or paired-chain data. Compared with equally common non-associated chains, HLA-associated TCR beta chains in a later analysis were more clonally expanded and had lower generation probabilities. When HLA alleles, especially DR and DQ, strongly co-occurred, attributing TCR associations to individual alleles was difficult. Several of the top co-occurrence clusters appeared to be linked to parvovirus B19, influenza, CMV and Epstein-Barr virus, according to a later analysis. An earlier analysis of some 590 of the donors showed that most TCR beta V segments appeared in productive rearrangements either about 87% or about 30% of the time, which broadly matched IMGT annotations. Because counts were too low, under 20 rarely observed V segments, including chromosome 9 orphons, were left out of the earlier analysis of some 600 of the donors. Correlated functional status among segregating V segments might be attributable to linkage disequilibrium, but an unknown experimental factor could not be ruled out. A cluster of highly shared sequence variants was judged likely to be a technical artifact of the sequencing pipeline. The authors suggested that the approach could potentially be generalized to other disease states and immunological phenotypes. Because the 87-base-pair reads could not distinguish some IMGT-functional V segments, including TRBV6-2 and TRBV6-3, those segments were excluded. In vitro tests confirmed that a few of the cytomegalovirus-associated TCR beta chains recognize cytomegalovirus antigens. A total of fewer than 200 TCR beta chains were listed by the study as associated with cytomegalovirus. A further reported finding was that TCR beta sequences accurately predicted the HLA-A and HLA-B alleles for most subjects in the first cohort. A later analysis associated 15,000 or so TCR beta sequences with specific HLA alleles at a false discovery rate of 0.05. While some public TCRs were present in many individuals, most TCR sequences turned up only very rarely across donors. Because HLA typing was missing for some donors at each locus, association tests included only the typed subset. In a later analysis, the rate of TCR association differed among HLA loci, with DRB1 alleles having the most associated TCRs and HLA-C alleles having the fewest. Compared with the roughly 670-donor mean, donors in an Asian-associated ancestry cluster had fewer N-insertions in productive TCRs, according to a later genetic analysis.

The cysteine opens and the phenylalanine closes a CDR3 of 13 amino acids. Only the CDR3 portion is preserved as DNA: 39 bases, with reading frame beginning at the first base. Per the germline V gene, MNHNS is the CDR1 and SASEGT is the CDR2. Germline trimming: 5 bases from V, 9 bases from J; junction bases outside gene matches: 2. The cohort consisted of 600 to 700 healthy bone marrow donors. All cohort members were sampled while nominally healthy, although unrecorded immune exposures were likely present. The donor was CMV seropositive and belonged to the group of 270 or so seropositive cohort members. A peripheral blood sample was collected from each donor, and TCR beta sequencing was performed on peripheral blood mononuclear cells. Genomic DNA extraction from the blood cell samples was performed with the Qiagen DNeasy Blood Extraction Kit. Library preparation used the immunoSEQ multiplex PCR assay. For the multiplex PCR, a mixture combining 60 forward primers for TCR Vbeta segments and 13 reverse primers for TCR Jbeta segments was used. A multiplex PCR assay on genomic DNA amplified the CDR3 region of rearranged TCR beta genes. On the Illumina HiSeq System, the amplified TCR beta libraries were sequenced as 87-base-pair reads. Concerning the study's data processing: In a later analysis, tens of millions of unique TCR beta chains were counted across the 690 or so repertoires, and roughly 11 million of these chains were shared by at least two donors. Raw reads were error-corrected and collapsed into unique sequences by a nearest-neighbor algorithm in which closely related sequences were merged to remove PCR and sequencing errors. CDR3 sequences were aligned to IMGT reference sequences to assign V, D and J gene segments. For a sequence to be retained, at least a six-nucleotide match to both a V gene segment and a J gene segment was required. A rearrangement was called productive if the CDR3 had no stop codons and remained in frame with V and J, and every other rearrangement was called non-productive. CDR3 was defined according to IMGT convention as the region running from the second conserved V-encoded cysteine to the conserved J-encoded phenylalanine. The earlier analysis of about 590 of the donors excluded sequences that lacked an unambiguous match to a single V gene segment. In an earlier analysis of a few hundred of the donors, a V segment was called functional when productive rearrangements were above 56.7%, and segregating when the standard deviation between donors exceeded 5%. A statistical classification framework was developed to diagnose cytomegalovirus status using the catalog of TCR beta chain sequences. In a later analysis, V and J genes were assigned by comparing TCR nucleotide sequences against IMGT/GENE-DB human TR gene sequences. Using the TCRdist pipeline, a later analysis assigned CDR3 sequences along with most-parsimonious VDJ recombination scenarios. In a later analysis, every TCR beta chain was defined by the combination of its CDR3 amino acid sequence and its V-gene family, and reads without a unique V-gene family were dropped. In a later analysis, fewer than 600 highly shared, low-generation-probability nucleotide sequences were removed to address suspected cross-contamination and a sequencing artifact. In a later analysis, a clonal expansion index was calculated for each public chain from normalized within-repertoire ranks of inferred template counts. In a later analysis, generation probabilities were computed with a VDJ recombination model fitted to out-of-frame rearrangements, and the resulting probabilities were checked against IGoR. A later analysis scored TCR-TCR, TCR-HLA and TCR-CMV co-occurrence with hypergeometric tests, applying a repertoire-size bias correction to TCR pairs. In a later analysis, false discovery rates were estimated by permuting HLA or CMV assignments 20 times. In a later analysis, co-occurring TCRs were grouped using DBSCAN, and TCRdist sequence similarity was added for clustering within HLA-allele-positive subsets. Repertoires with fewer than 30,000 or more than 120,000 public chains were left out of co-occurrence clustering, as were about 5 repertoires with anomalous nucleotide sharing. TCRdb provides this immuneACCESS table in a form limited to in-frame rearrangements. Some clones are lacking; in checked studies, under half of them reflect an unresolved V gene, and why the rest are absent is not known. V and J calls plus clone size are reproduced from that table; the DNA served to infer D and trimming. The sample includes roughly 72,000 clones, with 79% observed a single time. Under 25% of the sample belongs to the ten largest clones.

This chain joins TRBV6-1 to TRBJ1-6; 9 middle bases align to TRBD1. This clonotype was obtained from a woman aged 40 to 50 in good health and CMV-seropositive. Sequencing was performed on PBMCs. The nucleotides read TGTGCCAGCAGTTCGGACAGGGGTTCACCCCTCCACTTT. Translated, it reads CASSSDRGSPLHF.